The rows below give T cell receptor beta chains drawn from one sample of a study of T cells after yellow fever vaccination. TCRdb called the 5' RACE reads again in MiXCR, with one record for every CDR3 protein. The data hold roughly 310,000 distinct CDR3 sequences, with 7.5% to 9% observed a single time. The source material was PBMCs, sampled on the day of the first yellow fever vaccination. The receptors originated from a man aged 18 to 30 who received the YFV17D yellow fever vaccine. The CDR3 runs from the conserved cysteine through the conserved F or W. The order of the fields is J gene, clone size, V gene, D gene, CDR3 protein, CDR3 DNA. The D gene is left open where the match is weak. Rows give clone size only sometimes, using once, few, many, or a class for an expanded clone.

TRBJ1-3	many	TRBV20-1	NA	CSAHTGAGNTIYF	TGCAGTGCCCATACGGGGGCTGGAAACACCATATATTTT
TRBJ1-1	few	TRBV19	NA	CASSPTAQNTEAFF	TGTGCCAGTAGCCCGACTGCCCAGAACACTGAAGCTTTCTTT
TRBJ2-1	few	TRBV5-4	NA	CASSLPGPSEQFF	TGTGCCAGCAGCTTACCGGGACCGAGTGAGCAGTTCTTC
TRBJ2-3	NA	TRBV6-5	NA	CAAQGGTDTQYF	TGTGCCGCGCAAGGGGGCACAGATACGCAGTATTTT
TRBJ2-5	few	TRBV6-6	NA	CASRSEQGRAQYF	TGTGCCAGCAGATCCGAACAGGGTCGGGCCCAGTACTTC
TRBJ2-2	NA	TRBV7-2	NA	CASSLGWETGELFF	TGTGCCAGCAGCTTAGGCTGGGAGACCGGGGAGCTGTTTTTT
TRBJ2-1	few	TRBV7-3	NA	CASSLIGGAFMYNEQFF	TGTGCCAGCAGCCTCATAGGCGGCGCCTTTATGTACAATGAGCAGTTCTTC
TRBJ2-1	few	TRBV4-1	TRBD1	CASSQVVMVGTGPNEQFF	TGCGCCAGCAGCCAAGTAGTAATGGTCGGGACAGGGCCCAATGAGCAGTTCTTC
TRBJ1-6	many	TRBV10-3	NA	CAISDRSNSPLHF	TGTGCCATCAGTGACAGGAGTAATTCACCCCTCCACTTT
TRBJ2-2	NA	TRBV6-1	NA	CASTRGIHYTDGELFF	TGTGCCAGCACCCGTGGTATACACTATACCGACGGGGAGCTGTTTTTT
TRBJ2-5	many	TRBV10-3	NA	CAISGTNQETQYF	TGTGCCATCAGTGGAACCAACCAAGAGACCCAGTACTTC
TRBJ2-2	many	TRBV7-8	NA	CASSSPPGRYTGELFF	TGTGCCAGCAGCTCGCCTCCGGGACGTTACACCGGGGAGCTGTTTTTT
TRBJ2-3	NA	TRBV27	NA	CASSSHGGTTDTQYF	TGTGCCAGCAGTTCCCACGGGGGAACCACAGATACGCAGTATTTT
TRBJ1-2	NA	TRBV27	NA	CASSPGGWDRWYGYTF	TGTGCCAGCAGTCCCGGTGGGTGGGATCGTTGGTATGGCTACACCTTC
TRBJ2-1	NA	TRBV10-3	NA	CSISSGKAGSYNEQFF	TGTTCCATCAGTTCAGGGAAGGCTGGGTCCTACAATGAGCAGTTCTTC
TRBJ1-1	NA	TRBV6-5	TRBD1	CASSYDRANTEAFF	TGTGCCAGCAGTTACGACAGGGCGAACACTGAAGCTTTCTTT
TRBJ2-1	few	TRBV20-1	NA	CSARAAGTSTPRTYNEQFF	TGCAGTGCTAGAGCCGCCGGGACTTCTACTCCCAGGACCTACAATGAGCAGTTCTTC
TRBJ1-5	few	TRBV29-1	TRBD1	CSVWTGGNQPQHF	TGCAGCGTGTGGACAGGGGGCAACCAGCCCCAGCATTTT
TRBJ2-2	few	TRBV20-1	NA	CSARDGRDTGELFF	TGCAGTGCTAGAGATGGGCGGGACACCGGGGAGCTGTTTTTT
TRBJ1-2	NA	TRBV7-3	TRBD1	CASSLQDRAFGYTF	TGTGCCAGCAGCCTCCAGGACAGGGCATTTGGCTACACCTTC
TRBJ2-1	NA	TRBV12-3/TRBV12-4	TRBD2	CASSLVAGGLGEQFF	TGTGCCAGCAGTTTAGTGGCGGGAGGGCTCGGTGAGCAGTTCTTC
TRBJ2-7	NA	TRBV2	TRBD1	CASSEGDSFYEQYF	TGTGCCAGCAGTGAGGGGGACAGCTTCTACGAGCAGTACTTC
TRBJ1-2	few	TRBV5-1	NA	CASSLDGANYGYTF	TGCGCCAGCAGCTTGGACGGAGCTAACTATGGCTACACCTTC
TRBJ1-6	many	TRBV6-5	NA	CASSYLWANSPLHF	TGTGCCAGCAGTTACTTATGGGCCAATTCACCCCTCCACTTT
TRBJ2-5	few	TRBV11-2	TRBD2	CASSFLRTSGGLRETQYF	TGTGCCAGCAGCTTCCTTCGGACTAGCGGGGGGCTGAGAGAGACCCAGTACTTC
TRBJ2-4	many	TRBV6-5	TRBD1	CASSYRDRGSGTKNIQYF	TGTGCCAGCAGTTATCGGGACAGGGGGTCCGGGACCAAAAACATTCAGTACTTC
TRBJ1-1	few	TRBV5-6	NA	CASSDLGDTEAFF	TGTGCCAGCAGCGATCTAGGGGACACTGAAGCTTTCTTT